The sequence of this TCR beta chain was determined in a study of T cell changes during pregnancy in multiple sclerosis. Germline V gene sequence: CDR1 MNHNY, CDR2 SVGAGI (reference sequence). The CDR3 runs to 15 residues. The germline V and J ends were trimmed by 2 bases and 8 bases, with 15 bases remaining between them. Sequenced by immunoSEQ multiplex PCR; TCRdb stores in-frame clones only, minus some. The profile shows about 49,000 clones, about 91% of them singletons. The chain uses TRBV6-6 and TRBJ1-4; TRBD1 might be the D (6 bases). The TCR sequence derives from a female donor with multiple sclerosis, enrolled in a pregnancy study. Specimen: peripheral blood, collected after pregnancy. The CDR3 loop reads CASSYTADRREKLFF. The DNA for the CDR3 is TGTGCCAGCAGTTACACCGCGGACAGACGAGAAAAACTGTTTTTT.